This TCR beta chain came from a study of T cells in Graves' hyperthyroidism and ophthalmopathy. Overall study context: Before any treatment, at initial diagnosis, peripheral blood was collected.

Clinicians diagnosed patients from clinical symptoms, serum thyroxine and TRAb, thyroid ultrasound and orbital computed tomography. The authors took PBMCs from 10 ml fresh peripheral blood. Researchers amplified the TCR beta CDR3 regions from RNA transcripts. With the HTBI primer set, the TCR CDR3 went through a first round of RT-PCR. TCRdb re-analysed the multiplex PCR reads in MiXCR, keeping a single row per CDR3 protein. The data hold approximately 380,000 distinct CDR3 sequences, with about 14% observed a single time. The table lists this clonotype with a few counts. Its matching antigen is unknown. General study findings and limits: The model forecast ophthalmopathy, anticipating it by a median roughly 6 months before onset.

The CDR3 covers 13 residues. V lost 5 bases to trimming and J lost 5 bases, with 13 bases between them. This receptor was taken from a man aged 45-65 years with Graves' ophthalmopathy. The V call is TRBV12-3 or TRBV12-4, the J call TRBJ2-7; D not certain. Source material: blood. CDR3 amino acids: CASSISGWDEQYF. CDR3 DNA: TGTGCCAGCAGTATCTCCGGGTGGGACGAGCAGTACTTC.